A selection of T cell receptor beta chains follows, all from one sample in a study of beta chain features in type 1 diabetes. The protocol was immunoSEQ multiplex PCR, while the TCRdb copy is restricted to in-frame clones and leaves out a portion. The sample gives some 270,000 clones, 8% of which show up once; under 1.3% is in the top ten. Sequencing used central memory CD4+ T cells from blood. The receptors come from a woman aged 18 to 35 in good health. CDR3s include the opening cysteine and the closing phenylalanine or tryptophan. The D gene is left open where the match is weak. Expanded clones get a size class; other rows say once, few or many, or leave the size out.

d_gene	v_gene	j_gene	abundance	CDR3nt	CDR3aa
-	TRBV5-4	TRBJ2-3	many	TGTGCCAGCAGCTTGGCCAACACAGATACGCAGTATTTT	CASSLANTDTQYF
TRBD1	TRBV30	TRBJ1-2	few	TGTGCCTGGAGTGTAAACGGGGACAGGGATGGCTACACCTTC	CAWSVNGDRDGYTF
TRBD2	TRBV30	TRBJ2-5	few	TGTGCCTGGACGCAGGCCACCCCGGGGGGGACCCAGTACTTC	CAWTQATPGGTQYF
TRBD2	TRBV19	TRBJ2-2	-	TGTGCCAGTAGTAAGCGGGGTGAGAACACCGGGGAGCTGTTTTTT	CASSKRGENTGELFF
-	TRBV7-3	TRBJ2-1	-	TGTGCCAGCAGCTCTACCAGGGCATCCTACAATGAGCAGTTCTTC	CASSSTRASYNEQFF
TRBD1	TRBV7-9	TRBJ1-3	few	TGTGCCAGCAGCTTGCTAACGGGACAGCGGTCTGGAAACACCATATATTTT	CASSLLTGQRSGNTIYF
-	TRBV27	TRBJ1-5	few	TGTGCCAGCAGTTCAGCAGGCCTCCTAGGGCCCCAGCATTTT	CASSSAGLLGPQHF
TRBD1	TRBV6-1	TRBJ2-3	-	TGTGCCAGCAGTGAAATGGGACAGAAACACACAGATACGCAGTATTTT	CASSEMGQKHTDTQYF
TRBD1	TRBV25-1	TRBJ2-5	-	TGTGCCAGCAGTGCCACCCCCGGGACAGGAACGGAGACCCAGTACTTC	CASSATPGTGTETQYF
TRBD2	TRBV9	TRBJ2-1	-	TGTGCCAGCAGCGTCGGCGGGAGTTGGAATGAGCAGTTCTTC	CASSVGGSWNEQFF
TRBD1	TRBV9	TRBJ1-1	-	TGTGCCAGCAGCACCCGACAGGGGGCCAACACTGAAGCTTTCTTT	CASSTRQGANTEAFF
-	TRBV19	TRBJ1-2	-	TGTGCCAGTAGTCCGGACAGTTTCTATGGCTACACCTTC	CASSPDSFYGYTF
-	TRBV28	TRBJ2-3	-	TGTGCCAGCAGTTTTATCACAGATACGCAGTATTTT	CASSFITDTQYF
TRBD1	TRBV7-9	TRBJ2-7	-	TGTGCCAGCAGCTCCCGGGGACAGATAGCCTACGAGCAGTACTTC	CASSSRGQIAYEQYF
-	TRBV28	TRBJ1-1	many	TGTGCCAGCAGTTTACAGGGCACTGAAGCTTTCTTT	CASSLQGTEAFF
TRBD2	TRBV4-2	TRBJ2-5	-	TGTGCCAGCAGCCCGAGCGGGGGGGCGGCAGAGACCCAGTACTTC	CASSPSGGAAETQYF
TRBD2	TRBV5-4	TRBJ2-5	few	TGTGCCAGCAGCCGGGGAGGGGAGACCCAGTACTTC	CASSRGGETQYF
-	TRBV5-4	TRBJ2-3	few	TGTGCCAGCAGCCCTGGGGGGCAAGCAGATACGCAGTATTTT	CASSPGGQADTQYF
-	TRBV20-1	TRBJ2-5	many	TGCTGCTGGGACTTTCAAGAGACCCAGTACTTC	CCWDFQETQYF
-	TRBV18	TRBJ2-5	-	TGTGCCAGCTCACCGCACAGGCAAGAGACCCAGTACTTC	CASSPHRQETQYF
-	TRBV29-1	TRBJ2-5	-	TGCAGCGCATTGACAAACCGAAAGGAGACCCAGTACTTC	CSALTNRKETQYF
TRBD2	TRBV28	TRBJ2-3	many	TGTGCCAGCAGTTACGGGACTAGCGGGGCAGATACGCAGTATTTT	CASSYGTSGADTQYF
TRBD2	TRBV7-9	TRBJ2-4	few	TGTGCCAGCACGCGAGCGGGGGAAAACATTCAGTACTTC	CASTRAGENIQYF
TRBD1	TRBV2	TRBJ1-2	-	TGTGCCAGCAGTTTTCGGACAGGGGCAAAAGGCTACACCTTC	CASSFRTGAKGYTF
-	TRBV11-1	TRBJ2-7	many	TGTGCCAGCAGGTGGTCCGGGGCGAGCTCCTACGAGCAGTACTTC	CASRWSGASSYEQYF
TRBD1	TRBV6-5	TRBJ1-6	few	TGTGCCAGCAGTCTACAGGGGGCAAATAATTCACCCCTCCACTTT	CASSLQGANNSPLHF
-	TRBV19	TRBJ1-1	few	TGTGCCAGTAGTATCAAGGGAAACACTGAAGCTTTCTTT	CASSIKGNTEAFF
TRBD1	TRBV2	TRBJ2-7	many	TGTGCCAGCAGTGAAGCCTTACAGGGGGCGCCCCGTGACTACGAGCAGTACTTC	CASSEALQGAPRDYEQYF
-	TRBV7-9	TRBJ2-3	few	TGTGCCAGCAGCTTTCGGCGGGGAAGCACAGATACGCAGTATTTT	CASSFRRGSTDTQYF
-	TRBV14	TRBJ1-1	few	TGTGCCAGCAGCCAAGACCGGGGGGTCACTGAAGCTTTCTTT	CASSQDRGVTEAFF
-	TRBV27	TRBJ2-1	few	TGTGCCAGCAAGGGCAACAATGAGCAGTTCTTC	CASKGNNEQFF
TRBD1	TRBV19	TRBJ1-2	-	TGTGCCAGTAGCGGTGCCGGACAGGGGACTAACTATGGCTACACCTTC	CASSGAGQGTNYGYTF
-	TRBV7-9	TRBJ2-4	many	TGTGCCAGCAGCCAGGTAGCCAAAAACATTCAGTACTTC	CASSQVAKNIQYF
TRBD2	TRBV6-4	TRBJ2-3	-	TGTGCCAGCAGTGACTCAGGACTAGGTTTAGATACGCAGTATTTT	CASSDSGLGLDTQYF
TRBD1	TRBV6-5	TRBJ2-1	-	TGTGCCAGCAGTTACCGGGACAGGTCCTACAATGAGCAGTTCTTC	CASSYRDRSYNEQFF
-	TRBV4-3	TRBJ1-6	few	TGCGCCAGCAGCCGCAGACGAGTGGATTCACCCCTCCACTTT	CASSRRRVDSPLHF
-	TRBV7-2	TRBJ1-1	many	TGTGCCAGCAGCCAACAGCCTAACACTGAAGCTTTCTTT	CASSQQPNTEAFF
-	TRBV4-2	TRBJ2-1	-	TGTGCCAGCAGCCCGCTACGGGGGGCCGTCGACAATGAGCAGTTCTTC	CASSPLRGAVDNEQFF
-	TRBV25-1	TRBJ1-2	few	TGTGCCAGCAGTGACGAGGCGGCATCTAACTATGGCTACACCTTC	CASSDEAASNYGYTF
-	TRBV13	TRBJ1-4	-	TGTGCCAGCAGCTTTACGGGACGATCTAATGAAAAACTGTTTTTT	CASSFTGRSNEKLFF
TRBD2	TRBV2	TRBJ2-7	-	TGTGCCAGCAGTGAAAGGTCTAGCGGGAGTTACGAGCAGTACTTC	CASSERSSGSYEQYF
-	TRBV7-2	TRBJ2-7	-	TGTGCCAGCAGCCCCAAAGGGCTCACCTACGAGCAGTACTTC	CASSPKGLTYEQYF
-	TRBV6-5	TRBJ1-5	few	TGTGCCAGCAGTTACACCGAGTCTCAGCCCCAGCATTTT	CASSYTESQPQHF
-	TRBV30	TRBJ2-7	few	TGTGCCTGGAGTTATAGTGGGAGGACCTACGAGCAGTACTTC	CAWSYSGRTYEQYF
TRBD2	TRBV6-5	TRBJ2-1	-	TGTGCCAGCAGAGTTAGCGGGCCAGCCTACAATGAGCAGTTCTTC	CASRVSGPAYNEQFF
TRBD1	TRBV2	TRBJ1-5	-	TGTGCCAGCAGTGATCGTGGACAGGTAAATCAGCCCCAGCATTTT	CASSDRGQVNQPQHF